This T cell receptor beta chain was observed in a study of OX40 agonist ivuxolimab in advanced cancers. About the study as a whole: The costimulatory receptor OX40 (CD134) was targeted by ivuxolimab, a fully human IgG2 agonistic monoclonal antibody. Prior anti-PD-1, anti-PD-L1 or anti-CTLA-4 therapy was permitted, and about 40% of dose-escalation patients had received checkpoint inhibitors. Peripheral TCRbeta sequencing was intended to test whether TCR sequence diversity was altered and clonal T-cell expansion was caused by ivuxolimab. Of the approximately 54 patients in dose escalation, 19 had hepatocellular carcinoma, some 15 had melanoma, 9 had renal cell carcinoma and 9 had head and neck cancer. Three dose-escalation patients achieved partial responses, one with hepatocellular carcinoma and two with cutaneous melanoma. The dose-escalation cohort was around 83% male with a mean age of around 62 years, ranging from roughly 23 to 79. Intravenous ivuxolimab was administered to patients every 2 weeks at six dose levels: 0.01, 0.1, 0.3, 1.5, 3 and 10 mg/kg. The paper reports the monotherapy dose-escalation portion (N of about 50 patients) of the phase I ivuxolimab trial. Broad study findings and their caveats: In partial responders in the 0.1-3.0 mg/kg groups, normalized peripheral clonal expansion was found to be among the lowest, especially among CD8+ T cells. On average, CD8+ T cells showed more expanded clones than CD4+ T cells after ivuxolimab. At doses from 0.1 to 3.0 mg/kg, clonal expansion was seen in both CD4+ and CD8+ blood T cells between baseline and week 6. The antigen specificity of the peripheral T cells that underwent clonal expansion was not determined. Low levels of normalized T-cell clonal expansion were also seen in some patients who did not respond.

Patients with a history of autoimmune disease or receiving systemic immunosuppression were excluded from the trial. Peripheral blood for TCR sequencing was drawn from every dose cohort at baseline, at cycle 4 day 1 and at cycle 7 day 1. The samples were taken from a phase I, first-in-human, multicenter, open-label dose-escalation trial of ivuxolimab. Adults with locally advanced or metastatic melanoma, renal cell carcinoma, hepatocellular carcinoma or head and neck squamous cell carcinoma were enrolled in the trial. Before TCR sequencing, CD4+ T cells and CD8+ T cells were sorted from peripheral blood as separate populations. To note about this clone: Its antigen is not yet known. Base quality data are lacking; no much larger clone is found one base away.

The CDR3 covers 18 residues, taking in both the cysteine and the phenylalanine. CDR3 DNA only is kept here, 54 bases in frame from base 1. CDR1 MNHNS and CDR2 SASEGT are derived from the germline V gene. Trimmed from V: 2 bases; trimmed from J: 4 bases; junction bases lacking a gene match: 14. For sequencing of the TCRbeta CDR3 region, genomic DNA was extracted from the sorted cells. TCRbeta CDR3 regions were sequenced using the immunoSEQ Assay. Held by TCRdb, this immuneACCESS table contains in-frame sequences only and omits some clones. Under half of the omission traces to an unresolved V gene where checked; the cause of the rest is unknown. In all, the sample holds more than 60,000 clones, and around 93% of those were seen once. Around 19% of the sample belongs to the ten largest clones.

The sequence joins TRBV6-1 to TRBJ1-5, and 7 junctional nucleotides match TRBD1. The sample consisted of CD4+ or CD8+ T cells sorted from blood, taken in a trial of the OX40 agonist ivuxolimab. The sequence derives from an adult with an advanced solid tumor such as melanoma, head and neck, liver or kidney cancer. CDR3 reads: CASSESGGRGRKNQPQHF. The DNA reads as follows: TGTGCCAGCAGTGAAAGTGGGGGAAGGGGGCGGAAGAATCAGCCCCAGCATTTT.